A selection of T cell receptor beta chains follows, all from one sample in a study of T cells in Graves' hyperthyroidism and ophthalmopathy. TCRdb re-derived calls from the multiplex PCR reads in MiXCR, one entry per CDR3 protein. The table records more than 350,000 distinct CDR3 sequences, roughly 15% of them present only once. The sample taken for sequencing was blood. Every receptor here comes from a woman in her thirties with Graves' ophthalmopathy. Both conserved end residues are part of each CDR3.

len,v_gene,CDR3aa
14,TRBV29-1,CSLRDTGGTGELFF
19,TRBV2,CASSEVSRTGFLRDYGYTF
15,TRBV2,CASSGLAGAKDTQYF
16,TRBV7-6,CASSLAEREIPDTQYF
14,TRBV5-6,CASSLHSKAGPQHF
13,TRBV24-1,CATSDLQGGWQFF
16,TRBV5-1,CASSLEPGVAKNIQYF
18,TRBV5-1,CASSTPNGHTSGANVLTF
15,TRBV3-1,CASSQGDRVDYGYTF
17,TRBV7-3,CASSLTPVGMRANVLTF
16,TRBV2,CASSEENPHSNQPQHF
16,TRBV4-2,CASSEGSGQPNQPQHF
16,TRBV7-2,CASSFGGGRTGNTIYF
14,TRBV2,CASSDWQNTGELFF
16,TRBV3-1,CASSPKGIELRETQYF
14,TRBV10-3,CAIAERDAGNTIYF
15,TRBV3-1,CASSRRQKLPDEQYF